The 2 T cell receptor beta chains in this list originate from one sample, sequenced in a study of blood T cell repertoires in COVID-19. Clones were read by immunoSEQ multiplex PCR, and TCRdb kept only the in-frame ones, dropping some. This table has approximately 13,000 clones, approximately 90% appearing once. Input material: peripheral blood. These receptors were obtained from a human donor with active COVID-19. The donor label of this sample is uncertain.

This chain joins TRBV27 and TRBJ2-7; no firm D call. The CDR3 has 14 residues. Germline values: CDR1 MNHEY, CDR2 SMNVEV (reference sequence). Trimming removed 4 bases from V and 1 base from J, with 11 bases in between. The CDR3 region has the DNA TGTGCCAGCAGTTCTGAATCCGGGTCCTACGAGCAGTACTTC. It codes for CASSSESGSYEQYF.

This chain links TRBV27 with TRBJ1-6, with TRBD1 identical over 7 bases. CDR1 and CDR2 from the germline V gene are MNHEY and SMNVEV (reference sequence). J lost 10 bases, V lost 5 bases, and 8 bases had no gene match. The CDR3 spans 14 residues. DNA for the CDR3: TGTGCCAGCAGTCCCGACAGGGTAGTATCACCCCTCCACTTT. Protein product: CASSPDRVVSPLHF.